In its sample, the clone carrying this T cell receptor beta chain was seen a few times. This record comes from a study of CD8+CD57+ T cells in acquired aplastic anemia. Genomic DNA constituted the template upon which TCR beta VDJ and CDR3 profiling was performed. TCRdb called the reads again in MiXCR, with one record for every CDR3 protein. The sample shows 250,000 to 300,000 distinct CDR3 sequences, roughly 50% of them seen only once. The V and J ends lost 3 bases and 2 bases respectively, with 19 bases between them. CDR1 and CDR2 (germline): DFQATT, SNEGSKA (reference sequence). The CDR3 has 16 residues.

The sequence was obtained from a human donor with severe aplastic anemia or a healthy control (not recorded which). The sequencing sample was made of sorted CD4+, CD8+, or CD8+CD57+ T cells (not recorded which) from PBMCs. This chain links TRBV20-1 with TRBJ2-5; no reliable D call. CDR3 sequence (DNA): TGCAGTGCTAGGGCACTGTACCGTGGGGTGCAAGAGACCCAGTACTTC. This sequence encodes CSARALYRGVQETQYF.